The sequence of this TCR beta chain was determined in a study of T cell responses to AZD1222 COVID-19 vaccine. Turning to this clone: Antigen specificity is unknown.

Measured with immunoSEQ multiplex PCR; TCRdb has only the in-frame clones, and not every one. Of 150,000 or so clones listed, about 90% are singletons. Study results and limitations: Two AZD1222 doses significantly raised spike-specific TCR breadth and depth over controls. White British ancestry dominated among donors, who included more females, and clonal diversity was possibly underestimated.

The length of the CDR3 is 13 residues. The V gene lost 3 bases and the J gene lost 8 bases, with 8 bases spanning the gap. Germline CDR1 reads LGHDT; CDR2 reads YNNKEL (reference sequence). V and J are TRBV3-1 (or the pseudogene TRBV3-2) and TRBJ1-6, with D possibly TRBD1 on 6 matching bases. The sample was peripheral blood, taken on day 0 of AZD1222 vaccination. The clonotype was recovered from an adult in good health. Here the CDR3 reads CASSQGADSPLHF. The CDR3 bases are TGTGCCAGCAGCCAGGGGGCGGATTCACCCCTCCACTTT.